This T cell receptor beta chain was obtained from a study of cytomegalovirus exposure and HLA in healthy donors. Trimming left V 2 bases short and J 4 bases short, with 12 bases between. Germline assignment: CDR1 MNHNY and CDR2 SVGAGI (reference sequence). The CDR3 runs to 16 residues. Some clones are missing from TCRdb's copy, which holds only in-frame ones; the method was immunoSEQ multiplex PCR. Of 82,000 or so clones in the sample, roughly 94% are singletons; the top ten hold more than 0.65%. The sequenced material came from PBMCs. The TCR comes from a young woman in good health and CMV-seronegative. The chain uses TRBV6-6 and TRBJ1-6; no definite D call. The CDR3 DNA follows: TGTGCCAGCAGTTACCTGGGCCCCAATTATAATTCACCCCTCCACTTT. Translated: CASSYLGPNYNSPLHF.